This entry lists 14 T cell receptor beta chains sequenced from one sample in a study of cytomegalovirus exposure and HLA in healthy donors. With 60 Vbeta and 13 Jbeta primers, the PCR was carried out. The repertoire was sequenced with immunoSEQ multiplex PCR; TCRdb's copy has only in-frame clones and lacks some. The table has some 190,000 clones, around 80% seen once. Material: PBMCs. These receptors originate from a man aged 18 to 30 in good health and CMV-seronegative.

The J gene is TRBJ1-6, the V gene TRBV27; perhaps TRBD1 as D (6 bases). The CDR3 has 14 residues. Germline V lookup: CDR1 MNHEY, CDR2 SMNVEV (reference sequence). V was trimmed by 5 bases and J by 4 bases, leaving 9 bases between them. CDR3 in amino acids: CASSGGQYNSPLHF. The CDR3 nucleotides are TGTGCCAGCAGTGGAGGACAGTATAATTCACCCCTCCACTTT.

This clone appeared a single time. V usage is TRBV27 and J usage is TRBJ2-7; 7 bases agree with TRBD2. Per germline, CDR1 MNHEY and CDR2 SMNVEV (reference sequence). The CDR3 extends over 12 amino acids. V gave up 3 bases and J gave up 6 bases; unmatched junction bases: 2. In DNA form, the CDR3 reads TGTGCCAGCAGTTTGGGGGGGGGCGAGCAGTACTTC. Its translation is CASSLGGGEQYF.

The chain combines TRBV9 with TRBJ2-1; TRBD2 agrees at 9 bases. J gave up 6 bases and V 0 bases, and 10 bases lay outside the gene matches. Germline V CDR1 and CDR2: SGDLS, YYNGEE. The CDR3 has 17 amino acids. The DNA for the CDR3 is TGTGCCAGCAGCGTAGGAGTGGGGCGGGGGGGCCGCAATGAGCAGTTCTTC. Translated: CASSVGVGRGGRNEQFF.

This clone came up once. CDR3 sequence reads: CARYRGGADTGELFF. For the CDR3, the DNA is TGTGCTCGATACCGCGGGGGCGCCGACACCGGGGAGCTGTTTTTT. The V gene is TRBV21-1, the J gene TRBJ2-2; TRBD2 is the table's D call and was not checked against the DNA. TRBV21-1 represents a pseudogene. This CDR3 contains 15 residues.

This clone was picked up a small number of times. J is TRBJ1-1 and V is TRBV7-9; perhaps TRBD1 as D (6 bases). V gave up 7 bases and J gave up 1 base, with 19 bases separating them. Germline V gives CDR1 SEHNR, CDR2 FQNEAQ (reference sequence). The CDR3 length is 16 residues. The CDR3 sequence is CASIVQGVVGNTEAFF. For the CDR3, the DNA is TGTGCCAGCATCGTACAGGGAGTTGTGGGGAACACTGAAGCTTTCTTT.

V usage is TRBV7-2 and J usage is TRBJ2-3; no definite D call. The ends were cut back, 1 base at V and 0 bases at J, with 5 bases in the middle. The germline CDR1 and CDR2 sequences are SGHTA and FQGNSA. This CDR3 spans 14 amino acids. The CDR3 protein is CASSLVSSTDTQYF. The CDR3 bases are TGTGCCAGCAGCTTAGTATCTAGCACAGATACGCAGTATTTT.

The chain links TRBV5-8 to TRBJ1-2; no clear D. Trimming cost V 3 bases and J 5 bases, with 17 bases left between them. This CDR3 has 15 amino acids. Germline assignment: CDR1 SGHTS and CDR2 YDEGEE. CDR3 residues: CASSSRVNRLYGYTF. CDR3 bases: TGTGCCAGCAGCTCGAGAGTCAATCGGTTGTATGGCTACACCTTC. Using reference TRBV5-8 and TRBJ1-2 for the parts outside the CDR3, the full variable domain is EAGVTQSPTHLIKTRGQQATLRCSPISGHTSVYWYQQALGLGLQFLLWYDEGEERNRGNFPPRFSGRQFPNYSSELNVNALELEDSALYLCASSSRVNRLYGYTFGSGTRLTVV.

The rearrangement links TRBV15 to TRBJ1-5; no clear D. Between the trimmed V and J ends, which lost 0 bases and 1 base, there was a span of 7 bases. This CDR3 is 15 amino acids long. Germline-derived CDR1 and CDR2 are LNHNV and YYDKDF (reference sequence). In nucleotides, the CDR3 is TGTGCCACCAGCAGAGATACTCGGAGCAATCAGCCCCAGCATTTT. Encoded protein: CATSRDTRSNQPQHF. Full variable domain (outside the CDR3, taken from reference TRBV15 and TRBJ1-5): DAMVIQNPRYQVTQFGKPVTLSCSQTLNHNVMYWYQQKSSQAPKLLFHYYDKDFNNEADTPDNFQSRRPNTSFCFLDIRSPGLGDTAMYLCATSRDTRSNQPQHFGDGTRLSIL.

V and J are TRBV7-3 and TRBJ1-4; TRBD1 matches at 9 bases. Germline CDR1 is SGHTA and CDR2 is FQGTGA. The V gene end was trimmed by 4 bases and the J gene end by 8 bases; junction bases not matched to a gene: 5. The CDR3 sequence is 14 residues long. DNA for the CDR3: TGTGCCAGCAGCTCGACAGGGGGAGAGGAAAAACTGTTTTTT. Translation: CASSSTGGEEKLFF.

The gene calls are TRBV15 and TRBJ1-2; a weak D match, TRBD1 (6 bases). With 2 bases removed from V and 3 bases from J, the gap between germline ends came to 10 bases. The germline CDR1 and CDR2 sequences are LNHNV and YYDKDF (reference sequence). The CDR3 has 14 residues. In DNA, the CDR3 is TGTGCCACCAGCAGAACGGACAGAGACTATGGCTACACCTTC. As protein: CATSRTDRDYGYTF.

This clone was seen a single time. V is TRBV6-5 and J is TRBJ2-1; D gene unclear. CDR3 length: 12 residues. Trimming took 5 bases from V and 3 from J, leaving 5 bases between them. In germline, CDR1 is MNHEY, CDR2 SVGAGI. The CDR3, as DNA: TGTGCCAGCAGTCGCGGCTACAATGAGCAGTTCTTC. Translating it yields CASSRGYNEQFF.

The chain employs TRBV10-3 and TRBJ1-1, with D possibly being TRBD1 (5 bases). Per the germline V gene, CDR1 is ENHRY and CDR2 is SYGVKD. Trimming stripped 3 bases from V and 2 bases from J, with 13 bases between. CDR3 length: 15 residues. CDR3 nucleotides: TGTGCCATCAGTGACCAGGGTGGAACTAACACTGAAGCTTTCTTT. It codes for CAISDQGGTNTEAFF.

This clone was counted once. This chain connects TRBV27 to TRBJ2-7; 8 bases map to TRBD1. The CDR3 length is 12 residues. The germline CDR1 and CDR2 sequences are MNHEY and SMNVEV (reference sequence). V shed 8 bases and J 2 bases; nucleotides not matched to a gene: 2. The CDR3 region has the DNA TGTGCCAGCTGGACAGGGACCTACGAGCAGTACTTC. This sequence encodes CASWTGTYEQYF.

V and J are TRBV9 and TRBJ1-2; possible D gene TRBD1, 5 bases. Germline lookup yields CDR1 SGDLS and CDR2 YYNGEE. The CDR3 contains 13 residues. V lost 3 bases and J lost 3, with 9 bases in between. The chain's CDR3 is CASSDQGYYGYTF. The DNA for the CDR3 is TGTGCCAGCAGCGACCAGGGATACTATGGCTACACCTTC. The variable domain in full, with the rest retrieved from reference TRBV9 and TRBJ1-2, is DSGVTQTPKHLITATGQRVTLRCSPRSGDLSVYWYQQSLDQGLQFLIQYYNGEERAKGNILERFSAQQFPDLHSELNLSSLELGDSALYFCASSDQGYYGYTFGSGTRLTVV.